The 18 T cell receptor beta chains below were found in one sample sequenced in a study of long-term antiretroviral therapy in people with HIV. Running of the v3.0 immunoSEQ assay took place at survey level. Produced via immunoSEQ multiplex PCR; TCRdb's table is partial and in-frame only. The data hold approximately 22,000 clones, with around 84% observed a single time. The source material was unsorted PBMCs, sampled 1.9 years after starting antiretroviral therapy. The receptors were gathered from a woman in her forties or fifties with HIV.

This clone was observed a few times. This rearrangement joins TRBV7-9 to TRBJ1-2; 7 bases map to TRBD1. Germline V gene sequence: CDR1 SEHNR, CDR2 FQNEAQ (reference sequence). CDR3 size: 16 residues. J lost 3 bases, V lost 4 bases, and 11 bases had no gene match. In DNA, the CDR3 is TGTGCCAGCAGCTCAGGCCCGGGACAGATGTACTATGGCTACACCTTC. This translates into CASSSGPGQMYYGYTF.

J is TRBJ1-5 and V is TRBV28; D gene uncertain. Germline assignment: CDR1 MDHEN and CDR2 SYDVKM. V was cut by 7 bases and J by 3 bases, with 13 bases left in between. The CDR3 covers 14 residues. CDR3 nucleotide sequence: TGTGCCAGCACCCACCCGGCCTCCAATCAGCCCCAGCATTTT. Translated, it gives CASTHPASNQPQHF.

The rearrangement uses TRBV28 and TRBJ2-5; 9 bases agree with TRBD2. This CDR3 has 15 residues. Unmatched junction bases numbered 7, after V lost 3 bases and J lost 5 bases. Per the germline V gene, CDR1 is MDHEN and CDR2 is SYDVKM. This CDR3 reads CASSFRRGGLETQYF. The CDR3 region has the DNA TGTGCCAGCAGTTTTAGGCGGGGGGGCCTGGAGACCCAGTACTTC.

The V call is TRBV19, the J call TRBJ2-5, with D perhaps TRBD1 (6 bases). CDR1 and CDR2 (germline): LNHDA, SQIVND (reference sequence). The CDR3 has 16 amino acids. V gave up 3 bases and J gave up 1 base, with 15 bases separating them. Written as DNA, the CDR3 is TGTGCCAGTAGTATTTTACTTCAGGGGACCCAAGAGACCCAGTACTTC. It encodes CASSILLQGTQETQYF. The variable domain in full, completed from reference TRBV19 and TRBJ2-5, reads DGGITQSPKYLFRKEGQNVTLSCEQNLNHDAMYWYRQDPGQGLRLIYYSQIVNDFQKGDIAEGYSVSREKKESFPLTVTSAQKNPTAFYLCASSILLQGTQETQYFGPGTRLLVL.

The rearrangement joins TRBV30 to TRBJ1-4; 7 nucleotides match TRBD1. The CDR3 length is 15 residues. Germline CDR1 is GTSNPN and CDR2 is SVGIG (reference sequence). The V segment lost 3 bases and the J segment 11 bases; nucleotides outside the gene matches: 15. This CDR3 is CAWREGDRDAPKLFF. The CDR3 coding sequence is TGTGCCTGGAGAGAGGGAGACAGGGACGCACCGAAACTGTTTTTT.

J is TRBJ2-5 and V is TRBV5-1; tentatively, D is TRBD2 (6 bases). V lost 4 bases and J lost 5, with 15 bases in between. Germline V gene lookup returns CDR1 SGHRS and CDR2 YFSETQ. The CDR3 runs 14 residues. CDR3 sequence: CASSTGGNDETQYF. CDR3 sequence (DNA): TGCGCCAGCAGCACCGGCGGGAACGATGAGACCCAGTACTTC.

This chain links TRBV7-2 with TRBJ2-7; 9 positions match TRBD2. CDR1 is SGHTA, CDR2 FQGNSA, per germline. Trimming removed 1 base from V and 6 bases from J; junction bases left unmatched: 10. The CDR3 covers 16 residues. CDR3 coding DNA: TGTGCCAGCAGCTTAGGTGTTGGTAGCGGGGGAGGCGAGCAGTACTTC. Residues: CASSLGVGSGGGEQYF. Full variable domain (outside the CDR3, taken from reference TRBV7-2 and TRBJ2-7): GAGVSQSPSNKVTEKGKDVELRCDPISGHTALYWYRQSLGQGLEFLIYFQGNSAPDKSGLPSDRFSAERTGGSVSTLTIQRTQQEDSAVYLCASSLGVGSGGGEQYFGPGTRLTVT.

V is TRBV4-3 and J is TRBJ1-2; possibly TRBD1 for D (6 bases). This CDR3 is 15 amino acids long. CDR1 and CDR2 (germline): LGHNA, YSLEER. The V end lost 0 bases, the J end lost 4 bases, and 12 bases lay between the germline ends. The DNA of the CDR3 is TGCGCCAGCAGCCAAGATCAAGGGGGGGGCTATGGCTACACCTTC. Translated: CASSQDQGGGYGYTF.

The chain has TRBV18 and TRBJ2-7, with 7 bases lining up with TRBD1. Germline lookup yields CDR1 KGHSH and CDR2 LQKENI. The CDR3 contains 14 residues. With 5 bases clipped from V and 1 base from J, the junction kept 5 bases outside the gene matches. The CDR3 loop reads CASSSRQGSYEQYF. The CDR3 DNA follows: TGTGCCAGCTCATCTCGACAGGGTTCCTACGAGCAGTACTTC.

This chain's CDR3 is CASSIGFSRNTGELFF. The CDR3 region has the DNA TGTGCCAGTAGTATCGGGTTTAGCCGTAACACCGGGGAGCTGTTTTTT. J is TRBJ2-2 and V is TRBV19; D uncertain. V lost 3 bases to trimming and J lost 2 bases, with 13 bases between them. Germline CDR1 reads LNHDA; CDR2 reads SQIVND (reference sequence). The CDR3 extends over 16 amino acids.

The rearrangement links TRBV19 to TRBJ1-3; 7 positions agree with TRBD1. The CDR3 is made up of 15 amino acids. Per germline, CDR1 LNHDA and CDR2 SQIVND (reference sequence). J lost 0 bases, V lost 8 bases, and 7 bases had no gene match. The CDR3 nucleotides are TGTGCCAGTTCCGGGACAGCTAACTCTGGAAACACCATATATTTT. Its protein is CASSGTANSGNTIYF.

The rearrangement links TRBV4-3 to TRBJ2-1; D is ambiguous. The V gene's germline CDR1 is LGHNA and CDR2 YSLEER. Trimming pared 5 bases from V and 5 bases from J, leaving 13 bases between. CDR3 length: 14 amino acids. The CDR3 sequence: CASSLSLDNNEQFF. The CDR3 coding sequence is TGCGCCAGCAGCTTAAGTCTGGATAACAATGAGCAGTTCTTC.

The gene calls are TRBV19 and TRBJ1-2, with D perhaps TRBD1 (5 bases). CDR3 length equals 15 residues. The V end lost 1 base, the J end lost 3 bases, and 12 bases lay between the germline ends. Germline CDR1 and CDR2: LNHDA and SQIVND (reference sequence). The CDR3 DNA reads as TGTGCCAGTAGTATAGTTGGACAAACGGACTATGGCTACACCTTC. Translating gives CASSIVGQTDYGYTF.

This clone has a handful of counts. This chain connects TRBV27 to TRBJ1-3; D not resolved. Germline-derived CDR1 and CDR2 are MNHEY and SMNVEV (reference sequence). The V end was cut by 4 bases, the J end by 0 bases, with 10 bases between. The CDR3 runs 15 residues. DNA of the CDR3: TGTGCCAGCAGTTCTTTGCCGATCTCTGGAAACACCATATATTTT. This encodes CASSSLPISGNTIYF.

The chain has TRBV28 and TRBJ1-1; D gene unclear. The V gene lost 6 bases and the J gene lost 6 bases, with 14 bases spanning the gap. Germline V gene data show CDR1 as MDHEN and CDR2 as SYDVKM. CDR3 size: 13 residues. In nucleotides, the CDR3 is TGTGCCAGCAGAGGGAGGGAGGTCCCTGAAGCTTTCTTT. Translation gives CASRGREVPEAFF.

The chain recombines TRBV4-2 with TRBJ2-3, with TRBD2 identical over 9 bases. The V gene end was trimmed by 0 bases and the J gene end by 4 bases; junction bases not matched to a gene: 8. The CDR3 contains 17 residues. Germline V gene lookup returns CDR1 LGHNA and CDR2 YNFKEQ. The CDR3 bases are TGTGCCAGCAGCCAAGATCTGGCGGGGGGGCGAGCAGATACGCAGTATTTT. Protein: CASSQDLAGGRADTQYF.

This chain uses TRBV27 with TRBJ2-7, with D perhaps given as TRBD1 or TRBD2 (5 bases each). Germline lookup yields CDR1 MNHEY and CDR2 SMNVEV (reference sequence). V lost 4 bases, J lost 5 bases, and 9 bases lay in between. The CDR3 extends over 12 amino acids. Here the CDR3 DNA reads TGTGCCAGCAGTTCCCGAGGGGACGAGCAGTACTTC. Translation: CASSSRGDEQYF.

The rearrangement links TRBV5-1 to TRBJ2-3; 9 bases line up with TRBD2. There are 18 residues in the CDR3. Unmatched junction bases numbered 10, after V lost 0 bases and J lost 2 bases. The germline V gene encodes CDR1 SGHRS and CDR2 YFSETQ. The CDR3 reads CASSLAVYLAGATDTQYF. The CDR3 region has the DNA TGCGCCAGCAGCTTGGCGGTGTATTTAGCGGGGGCCACAGATACGCAGTATTTT.